The entry below describes one T cell receptor beta chain. Its antigen remains unknown. The source of the sample is a study of cytomegalovirus exposure and HLA in healthy donors. About the research overall: Earlier work reported 100 million or so unique TCR beta sequences from roughly 180 million T cells. Regarding the study as a whole: In most subjects, TCR beta sequences reportedly gave accurate predictions of HLA-A and HLA-B alleles. Reportedly, cytomegalovirus status was diagnosed with high sensitivity and specificity. V- and J-gene trimming in TCR beta was tied to a missense DCLRE1C variant by an analysis performed later.

The PCR made use of 60 Vbeta and 13 Jbeta primers. The table came from immunoSEQ multiplex PCR; TCRdb's copy has only in-frame clones and leaves some out. The table has around 100,000 clones, over 50% seen once. Sequenced sample: PBMCs. The source is a man under 40 in good health and CMV-seronegative.

CDR3 bases: TGTGCCAGCAGCGAATTAAAGGGGAAGGGAACTGAAGCTTTCTTT. Its protein is CASSELKGKGTEAFF. The V call is TRBV14, the J call TRBJ1-1; the D gene is possibly TRBD1 (5 bases). The CDR3 runs to 15 residues. Germline values: CDR1 SGHDN, CDR2 FVKESK. Trimming stripped 5 bases from V and 5 bases from J, with 18 bases between.